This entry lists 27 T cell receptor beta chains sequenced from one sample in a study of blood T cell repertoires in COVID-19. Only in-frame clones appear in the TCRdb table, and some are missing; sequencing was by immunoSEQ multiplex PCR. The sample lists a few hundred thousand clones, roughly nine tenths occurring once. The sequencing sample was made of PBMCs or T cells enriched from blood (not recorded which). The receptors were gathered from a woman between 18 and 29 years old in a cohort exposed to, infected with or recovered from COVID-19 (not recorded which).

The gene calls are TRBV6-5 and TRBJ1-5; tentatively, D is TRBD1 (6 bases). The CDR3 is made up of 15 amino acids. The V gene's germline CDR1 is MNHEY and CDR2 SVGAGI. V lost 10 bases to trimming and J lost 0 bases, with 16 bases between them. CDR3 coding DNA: TGTGCCATTTTAAACAGGGTCAATAGCAATCAGCCCCAGCATTTT. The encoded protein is CAILNRVNSNQPQHF.

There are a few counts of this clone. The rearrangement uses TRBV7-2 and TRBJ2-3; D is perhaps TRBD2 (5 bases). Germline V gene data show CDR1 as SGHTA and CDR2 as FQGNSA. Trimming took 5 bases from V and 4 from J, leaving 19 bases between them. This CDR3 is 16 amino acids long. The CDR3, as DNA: TGTGCCAGCAGCCCGAGGCGGCTAGCTGGTTCAGATACGCAGTATTTT. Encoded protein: CASSPRRLAGSDTQYF.

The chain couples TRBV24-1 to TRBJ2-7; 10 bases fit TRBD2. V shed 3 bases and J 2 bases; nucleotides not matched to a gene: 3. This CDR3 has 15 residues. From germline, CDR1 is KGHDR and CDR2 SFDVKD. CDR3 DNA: TGTGCCACCAGTGATCGACTAGCGGGTCCCTACGAGCAGTACTTC. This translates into CATSDRLAGPYEQYF.

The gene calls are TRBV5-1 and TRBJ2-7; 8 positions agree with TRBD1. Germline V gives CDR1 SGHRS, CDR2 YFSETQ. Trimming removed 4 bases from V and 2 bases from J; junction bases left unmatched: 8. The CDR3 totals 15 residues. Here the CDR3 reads CASSTQQGVPYEQYF. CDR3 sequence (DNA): TGCGCCAGCAGCACACAACAGGGGGTTCCCTACGAGCAGTACTTC.

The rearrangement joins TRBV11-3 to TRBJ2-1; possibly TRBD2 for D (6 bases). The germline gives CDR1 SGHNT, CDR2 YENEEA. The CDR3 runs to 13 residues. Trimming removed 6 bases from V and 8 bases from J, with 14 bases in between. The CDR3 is CASSQGSGYEQFF. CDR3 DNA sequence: TGTGCCAGCAGTCAGGGCAGCGGGTATGAGCAGTTCTTC.

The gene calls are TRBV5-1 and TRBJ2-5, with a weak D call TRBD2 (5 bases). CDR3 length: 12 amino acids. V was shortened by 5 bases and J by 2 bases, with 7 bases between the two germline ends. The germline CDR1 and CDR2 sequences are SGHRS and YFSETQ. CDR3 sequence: CASSGEQETQYF. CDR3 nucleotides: TGCGCCAGCAGTGGGGAGCAAGAGACCCAGTACTTC. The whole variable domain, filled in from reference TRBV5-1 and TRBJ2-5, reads KAGVTQTPRYLIKTRGQQVTLSCSPISGHRSVSWYQQTPGQGLQFLFEYFSETQRNKGNFPGRFSGRQFSNSRSEMNVSTLELGDSALYLCASSGEQETQYFGPGTRLLVL.

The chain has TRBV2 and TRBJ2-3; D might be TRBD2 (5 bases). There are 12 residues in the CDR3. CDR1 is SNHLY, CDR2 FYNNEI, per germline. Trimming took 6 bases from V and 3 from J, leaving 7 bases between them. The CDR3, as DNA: TGTGCCAGCAGGGACTTTACAGATACGCAGTATTTT. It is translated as CASRDFTDTQYF. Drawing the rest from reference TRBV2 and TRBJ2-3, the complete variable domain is EPEVTQTPSHQVTQMGQEVILRCVPISNHLYFYWYRQILGQKVEFLVSFYNNEISEKSEIFDDQFSVERPDGSNFTLKIRSTKLEDSAMYFCASRDFTDTQYFGPGTRLTVL.

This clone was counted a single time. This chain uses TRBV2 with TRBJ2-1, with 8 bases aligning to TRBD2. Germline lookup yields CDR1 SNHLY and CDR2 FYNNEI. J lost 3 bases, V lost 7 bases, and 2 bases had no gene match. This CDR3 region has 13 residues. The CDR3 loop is CASIGGVYNEQFF. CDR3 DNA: TGTGCCAGCATCGGGGGGGTCTACAATGAGCAGTTCTTC.

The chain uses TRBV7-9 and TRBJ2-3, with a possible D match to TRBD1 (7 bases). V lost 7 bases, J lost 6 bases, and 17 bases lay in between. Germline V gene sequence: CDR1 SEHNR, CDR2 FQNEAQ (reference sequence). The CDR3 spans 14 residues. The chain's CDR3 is CASTNRQGGDTQYF. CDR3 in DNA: TGTGCCAGCACCAATCGACAGGGAGGCGATACGCAGTATTTT.

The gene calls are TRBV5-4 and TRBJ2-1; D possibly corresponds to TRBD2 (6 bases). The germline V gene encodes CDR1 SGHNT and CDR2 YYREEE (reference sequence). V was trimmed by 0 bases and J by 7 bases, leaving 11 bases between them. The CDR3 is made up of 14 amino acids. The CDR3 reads CASSLGLAKNEQFF. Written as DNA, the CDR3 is TGTGCCAGCAGCTTGGGGCTAGCGAAGAATGAGCAGTTCTTC.

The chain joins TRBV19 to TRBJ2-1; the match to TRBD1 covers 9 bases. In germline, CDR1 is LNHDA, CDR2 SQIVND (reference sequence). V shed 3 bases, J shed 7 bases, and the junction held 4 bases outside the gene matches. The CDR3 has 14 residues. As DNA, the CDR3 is TGTGCCAGTAGTATCGGGGACAGGGAGAATGAGCAGTTCTTC. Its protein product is CASSIGDRENEQFF.

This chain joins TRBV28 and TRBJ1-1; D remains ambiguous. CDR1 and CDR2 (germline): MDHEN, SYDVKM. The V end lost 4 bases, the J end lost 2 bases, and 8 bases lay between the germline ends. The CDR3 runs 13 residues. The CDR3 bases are TGTGCCAGCAGTTCCACAGTAAACACTGAAGCTTTCTTT. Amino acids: CASSSTVNTEAFF. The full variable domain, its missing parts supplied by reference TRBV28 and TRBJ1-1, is DVKVTQSSRYLVKRTGEKVFLECVQDMDHENMFWYRQDPGLGLRLIYFSYDVKMKEKGDIPEGYSVSREKKERFSLILESASTNQTSMYLCASSSTVNTEAFFGQGTRLTVV.

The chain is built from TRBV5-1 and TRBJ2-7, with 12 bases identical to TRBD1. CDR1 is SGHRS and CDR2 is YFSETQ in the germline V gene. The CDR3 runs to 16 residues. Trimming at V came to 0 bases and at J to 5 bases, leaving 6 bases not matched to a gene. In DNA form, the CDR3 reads TGCGCCAGCAGCTTGGACGGGACAGGGGGCTTCGACGAGCAGTACTTC. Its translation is CASSLDGTGGFDEQYF.

The CDR3 sequence: CASREQEKLFF. In nucleotides, the CDR3 is TGTGCCAGCAGGGAACAGGAAAAACTGTTTTTT. V is TRBV2 and J is TRBJ1-4; D is unresolved. The CDR3 is 11 residues long. V was shortened by 6 bases and J by 8 bases, with 7 bases between the two germline ends. CDR1 is SNHLY and CDR2 is FYNNEI in the germline V gene.

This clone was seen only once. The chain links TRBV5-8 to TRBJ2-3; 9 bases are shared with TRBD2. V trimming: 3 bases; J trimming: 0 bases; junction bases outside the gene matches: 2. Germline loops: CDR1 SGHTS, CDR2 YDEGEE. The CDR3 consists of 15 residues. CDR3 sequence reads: CASSSSGRSTDTQYF. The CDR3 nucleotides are TGTGCCAGCAGCTCCAGCGGGAGGAGCACAGATACGCAGTATTTT.

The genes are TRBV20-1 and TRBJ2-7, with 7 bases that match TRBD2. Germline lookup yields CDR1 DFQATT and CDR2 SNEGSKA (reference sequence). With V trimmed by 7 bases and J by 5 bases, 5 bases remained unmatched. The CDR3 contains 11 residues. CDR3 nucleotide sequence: TGCAGTGTGGGGGAGGGTGACGAGCAGTACTTC. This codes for CSVGEGDEQYF.

CDR3 sequence: CASSEPGQPYQPQHF. The CDR3 DNA follows: TGTGCCAGCAGTGAACCGGGACAGCCCTATCAGCCCCAGCATTTT. The chain carries TRBV6-1 and TRBJ1-5; 7 nucleotides match TRBD1. CDR3 length equals 15 residues. CDR1 and CDR2 from the germline V gene are MNHNS and SASEGT. V lost 2 bases to trimming and J lost 5 bases; unmatched junction nucleotides: 6.

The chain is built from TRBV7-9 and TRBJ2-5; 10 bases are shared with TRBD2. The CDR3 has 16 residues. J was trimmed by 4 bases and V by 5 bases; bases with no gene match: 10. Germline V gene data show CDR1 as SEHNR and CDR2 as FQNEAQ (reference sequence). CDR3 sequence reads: CASSASGLAFGETQYF. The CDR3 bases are TGTGCCAGCAGCGCCTCGGGACTAGCGTTTGGAGAGACCCAGTACTTC.

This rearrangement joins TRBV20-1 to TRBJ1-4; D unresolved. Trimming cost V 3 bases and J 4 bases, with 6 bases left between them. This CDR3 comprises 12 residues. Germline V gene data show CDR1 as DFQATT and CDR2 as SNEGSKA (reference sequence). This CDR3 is CSASTSNEKLFF. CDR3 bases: TGCAGTGCTAGTACCAGTAATGAAAAACTGTTTTTT.

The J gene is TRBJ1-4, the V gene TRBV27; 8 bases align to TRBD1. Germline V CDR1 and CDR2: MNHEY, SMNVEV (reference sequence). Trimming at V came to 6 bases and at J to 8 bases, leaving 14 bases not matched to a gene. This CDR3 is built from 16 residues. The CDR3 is CASSGDRGGGREKLFF. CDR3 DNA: TGTGCCAGCAGCGGAGACAGGGGCGGGGGTCGGGAAAAACTGTTTTTT.

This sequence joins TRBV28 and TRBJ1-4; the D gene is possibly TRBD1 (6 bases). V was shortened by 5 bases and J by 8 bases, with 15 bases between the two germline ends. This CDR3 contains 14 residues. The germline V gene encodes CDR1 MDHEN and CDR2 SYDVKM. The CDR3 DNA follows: TGTGCCAGCAGTCGGGGGGGCCTGCAGGAAAAACTGTTTTTT. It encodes CASSRGGLQEKLFF.

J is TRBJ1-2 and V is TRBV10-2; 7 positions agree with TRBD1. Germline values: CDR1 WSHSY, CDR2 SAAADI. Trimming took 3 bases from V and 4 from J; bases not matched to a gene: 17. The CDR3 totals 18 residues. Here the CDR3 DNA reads TGCGCCAGCAGTGACCACCCCACCCAACAGGGGACGACCTATGGCTACACCTTC. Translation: CASSDHPTQQGTTYGYTF.

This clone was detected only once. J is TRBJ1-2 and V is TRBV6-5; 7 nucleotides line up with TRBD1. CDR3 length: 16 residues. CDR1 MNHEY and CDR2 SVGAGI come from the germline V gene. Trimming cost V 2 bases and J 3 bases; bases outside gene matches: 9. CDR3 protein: CASSYASGTGDYGYTF. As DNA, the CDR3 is TGTGCCAGCAGTTACGCCAGCGGAACAGGGGACTATGGCTACACCTTC.

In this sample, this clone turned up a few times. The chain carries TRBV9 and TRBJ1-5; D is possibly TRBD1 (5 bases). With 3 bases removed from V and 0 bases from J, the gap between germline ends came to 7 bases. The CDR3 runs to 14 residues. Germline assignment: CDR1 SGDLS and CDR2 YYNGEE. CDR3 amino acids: CASSDRYSNQPQHF. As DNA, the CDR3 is TGTGCCAGCAGCGACAGGTATAGCAATCAGCCCCAGCATTTT.

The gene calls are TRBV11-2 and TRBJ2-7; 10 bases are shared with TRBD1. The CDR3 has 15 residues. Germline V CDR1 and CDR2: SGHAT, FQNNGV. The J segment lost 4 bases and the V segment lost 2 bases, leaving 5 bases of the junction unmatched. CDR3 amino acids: CASSLYRDRGYEQYF. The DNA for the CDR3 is TGTGCCAGCAGCTTATACCGGGACAGGGGATACGAGCAGTACTTC.

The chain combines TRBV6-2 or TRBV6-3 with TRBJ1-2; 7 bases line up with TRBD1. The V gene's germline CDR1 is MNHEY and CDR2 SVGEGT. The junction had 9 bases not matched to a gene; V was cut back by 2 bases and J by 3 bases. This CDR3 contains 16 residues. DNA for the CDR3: TGTGCCAGCAGTTACATTAGGGGACAGCTGGACTATGGCTACACCTTC. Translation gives CASSYIRGQLDYGYTF.

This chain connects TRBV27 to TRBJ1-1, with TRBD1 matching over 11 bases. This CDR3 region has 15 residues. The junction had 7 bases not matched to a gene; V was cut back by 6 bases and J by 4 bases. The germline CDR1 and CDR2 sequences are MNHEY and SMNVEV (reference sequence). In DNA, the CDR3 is TGTGCCAGCAGCCGGGACAGGGGGTTCAGCACTGAAGCTTTCTTT. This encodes CASSRDRGFSTEAFF.